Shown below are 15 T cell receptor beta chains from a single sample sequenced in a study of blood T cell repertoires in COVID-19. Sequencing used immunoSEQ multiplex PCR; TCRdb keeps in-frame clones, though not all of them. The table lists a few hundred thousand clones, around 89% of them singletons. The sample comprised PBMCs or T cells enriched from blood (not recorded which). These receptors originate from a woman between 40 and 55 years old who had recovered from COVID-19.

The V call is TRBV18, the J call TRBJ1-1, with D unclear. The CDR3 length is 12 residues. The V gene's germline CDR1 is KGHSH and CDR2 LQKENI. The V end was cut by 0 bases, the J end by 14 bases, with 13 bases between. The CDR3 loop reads CASSPPVQEGFF. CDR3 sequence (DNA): TGTGCCAGCTCACCACCGGTCCAGGAAGGCTTCTTT.

CDR3 sequence: CASSLAGESYGYTF. Written as DNA, the CDR3 is TGTGCCAGCAGCTTAGCAGGAGAAAGCTATGGCTACACCTTC. V is TRBV7-2 and J is TRBJ1-2; D is uncertain. Trimming took 0 bases from V and 4 from J, leaving 9 bases between them. This CDR3 contains 14 residues. Germline-derived CDR1 and CDR2 are SGHTA and FQGNSA.

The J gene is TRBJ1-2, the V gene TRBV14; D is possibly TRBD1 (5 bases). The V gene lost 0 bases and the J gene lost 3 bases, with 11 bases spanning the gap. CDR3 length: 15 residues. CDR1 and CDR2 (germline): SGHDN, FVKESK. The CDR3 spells CASSQEWAGDYGYTF. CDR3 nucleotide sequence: TGTGCCAGCAGCCAAGAATGGGCGGGGGACTATGGCTACACCTTC.

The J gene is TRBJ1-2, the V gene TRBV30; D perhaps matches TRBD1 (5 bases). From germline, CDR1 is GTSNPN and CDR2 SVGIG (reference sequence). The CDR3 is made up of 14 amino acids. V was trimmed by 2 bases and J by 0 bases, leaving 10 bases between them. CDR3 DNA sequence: TGTGCCTGGAGTCTTGACAGAACTAACTATGGCTACACCTTC. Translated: CAWSLDRTNYGYTF.

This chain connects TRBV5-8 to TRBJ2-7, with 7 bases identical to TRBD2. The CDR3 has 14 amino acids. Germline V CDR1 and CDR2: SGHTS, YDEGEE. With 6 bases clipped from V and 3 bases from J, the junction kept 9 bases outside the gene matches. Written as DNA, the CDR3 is TGTGCCAGCACCCGGGACTATTCCCACTACGAGCAGTACTTC. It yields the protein CASTRDYSHYEQYF.

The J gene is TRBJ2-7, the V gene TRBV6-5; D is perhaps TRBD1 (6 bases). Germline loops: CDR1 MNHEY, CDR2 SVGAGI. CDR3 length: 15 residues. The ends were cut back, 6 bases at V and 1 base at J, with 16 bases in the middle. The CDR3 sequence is CASRGAGSSSYEQYF. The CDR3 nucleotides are TGTGCCAGCAGGGGGGCAGGGTCCAGTTCCTACGAGCAGTACTTC.

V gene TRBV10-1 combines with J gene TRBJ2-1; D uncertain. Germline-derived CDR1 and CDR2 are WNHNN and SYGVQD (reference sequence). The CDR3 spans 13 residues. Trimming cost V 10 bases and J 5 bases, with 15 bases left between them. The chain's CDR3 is CATMGDIHNEQFF. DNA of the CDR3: TGCGCCACCATGGGTGACATTCACAATGAGCAGTTCTTC.

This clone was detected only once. This chain's CDR3 is CATNPRQEVSPLHF. The CDR3 region has the DNA TGTGCCACCAACCCGAGACAGGAGGTTTCACCCCTCCACTTT. The J gene is TRBJ1-6, the V gene TRBV19; a possible D gene is TRBD1 (6 bases). V was clipped by 10 bases and J by 9 bases, with 19 bases between them. The CDR3 has 14 amino acids. Germline V gives CDR1 LNHDA, CDR2 SQIVND (reference sequence).

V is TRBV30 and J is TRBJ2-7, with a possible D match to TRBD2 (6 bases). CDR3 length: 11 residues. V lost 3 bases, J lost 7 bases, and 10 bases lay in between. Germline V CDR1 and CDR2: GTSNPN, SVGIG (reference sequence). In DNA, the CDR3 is TGTGCCTGGAGAGCAGGGAGGGAGCAGTACTTC. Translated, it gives CAWRAGREQYF.

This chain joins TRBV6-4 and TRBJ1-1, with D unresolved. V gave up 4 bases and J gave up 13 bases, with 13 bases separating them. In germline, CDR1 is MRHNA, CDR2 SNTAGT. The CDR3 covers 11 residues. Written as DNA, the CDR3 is TGTGCCAGCAGTGCCCTTCGATCCGGTTTCTTT. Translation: CASSALRSGFF.

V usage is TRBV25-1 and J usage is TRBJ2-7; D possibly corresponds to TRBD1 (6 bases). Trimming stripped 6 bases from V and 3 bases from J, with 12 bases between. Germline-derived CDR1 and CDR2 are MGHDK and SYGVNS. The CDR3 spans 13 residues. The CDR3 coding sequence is TGTGCCAGCAGGAGGACAGCGGACTACGAGCAGTACTTC. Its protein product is CASRRTADYEQYF.

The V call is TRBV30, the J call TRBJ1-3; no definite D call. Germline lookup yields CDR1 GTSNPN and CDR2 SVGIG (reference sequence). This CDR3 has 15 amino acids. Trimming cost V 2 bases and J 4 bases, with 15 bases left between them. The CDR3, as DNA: TGTGCCTGGAGTTTTAACAGAGGGTCAGGAAACACCATATATTTT. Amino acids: CAWSFNRGSGNTIYF.

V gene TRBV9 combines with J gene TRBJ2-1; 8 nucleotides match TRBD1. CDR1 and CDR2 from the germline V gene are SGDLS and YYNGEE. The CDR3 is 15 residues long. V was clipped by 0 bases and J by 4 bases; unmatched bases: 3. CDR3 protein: CASSVARTGYNEQFF. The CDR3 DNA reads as TGTGCCAGCAGCGTAGCTCGGACAGGGTACAATGAGCAGTTCTTC.

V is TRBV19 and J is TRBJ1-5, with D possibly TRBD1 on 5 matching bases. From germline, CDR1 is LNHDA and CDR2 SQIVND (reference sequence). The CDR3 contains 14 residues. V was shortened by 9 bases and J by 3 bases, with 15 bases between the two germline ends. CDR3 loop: CASREAGNNQPQHF. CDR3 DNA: TGTGCCAGCCGGGAGGCAGGGAACAATCAGCCCCAGCATTTT. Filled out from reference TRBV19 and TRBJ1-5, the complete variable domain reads DGGITQSPKYLFRKEGQNVTLSCEQNLNHDAMYWYRQDPGQGLRLIYYSQIVNDFQKGDIAEGYSVSREKKESFPLTVTSAQKNPTAFYLCASREAGNNQPQHFGDGTRLSIL.

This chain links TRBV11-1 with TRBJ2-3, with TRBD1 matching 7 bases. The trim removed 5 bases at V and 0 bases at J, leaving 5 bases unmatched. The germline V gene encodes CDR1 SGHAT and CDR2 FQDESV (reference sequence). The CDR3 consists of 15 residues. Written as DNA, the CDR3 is TGTGCCAGCAGCCAGGGACAGACTAGCACAGATACGCAGTATTTT. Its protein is CASSQGQTSTDTQYF.